Each of the 21 T cell receptor beta chains below was sequenced from the same sample in a study of T cells in tumors after PD-1 blockade. The table came from immunoSEQ multiplex PCR; TCRdb's copy has only in-frame clones and leaves some out. The sample yields approximately 60,000 clones, around 67% seen once. The material was PBMCs, obtained after anti-PD-1 treatment. These TCRs come from a human donor with basal cell carcinoma.

The chain joins TRBV4-1 to TRBJ1-1, with 7 bases fitting TRBD1. Germline V CDR1 and CDR2: MGHRA, YSYEKL. The CDR3 covers 15 residues. The V and J ends lost 2 bases and 2 bases, in that order; junction bases with no gene match: 5. CDR3 amino acids: CASSQIHRGNTEAFF. The CDR3 DNA is TGCGCCAGCAGCCAAATCCACAGGGGAAACACTGAAGCTTTCTTT.

The V gene is TRBV7-2, the J gene TRBJ1-1; D unresolved. Between the trimmed V and J ends, which lost 2 bases and 0 bases, there was a span of 7 bases. Germline values: CDR1 SGHTA, CDR2 FQGNSA. This CDR3 comprises 14 residues. The CDR3 spells CASSLLGMNTEAFF. In DNA form, the CDR3 reads TGTGCCAGCAGCTTACTGGGGATGAACACTGAAGCTTTCTTT. The whole variable domain, remainder taken from reference TRBV7-2 and TRBJ1-1, is GAGVSQSPSNKVTEKGKDVELRCDPISGHTALYWYRQSLGQGLEFLIYFQGNSAPDKSGLPSDRFSAERTGGSVSTLTIQRTQQEDSAVYLCASSLLGMNTEAFFGQGTRLTVV.

The chain combines TRBV24-1 with TRBJ2-1, with TRBD2 matching 8 bases. In germline, CDR1 is KGHDR, CDR2 SFDVKD. The CDR3 is made up of 14 amino acids. V dropped 10 bases and J dropped 0; count of bases not matched to a gene: 4. CDR3 sequence (DNA): TGTGCCACTCGGAGCGGGAGCTCCTACAATGAGCAGTTCTTC. Amino acid sequence: CATRSGSSYNEQFF.

This clone was observed a few times. The chain is built from TRBV4-2 and TRBJ1-2; D remains unclear. V was shortened by 0 bases and J by 4 bases, with 9 bases between the two germline ends. This CDR3 region has 14 residues. Per the germline V gene, CDR1 is LGHNA and CDR2 is YNFKEQ. This CDR3 is CASSQEAGSYGYTF. The CDR3 coding sequence is TGTGCCAGCAGCCAAGAGGCAGGATCCTATGGCTACACCTTC.

CDR3 loop: CASSEFSTEAFF. As DNA, the CDR3 is TGTGCCAGCAGTGAGTTCAGCACTGAAGCTTTCTTT. The chain employs TRBV6-1 and TRBJ1-1; D uncertain. Germline CDR1 MNHNS, CDR2 SASEGT. The CDR3 spans 12 residues. Deletions cut 3 bases from V and 4 bases from J, with 6 bases between.

The V call is TRBV10-3, the J call TRBJ2-3; 12 bases map to TRBD1. This CDR3 contains 16 residues. From germline, CDR1 is ENHRY and CDR2 SYGVKD. V was clipped by 4 bases and J by 3 bases; unmatched bases: 5. CDR3 sequence reads: CAISVGDRGLTDTQYF. DNA for the CDR3: TGTGCCATCAGTGTAGGGGACAGGGGGCTAACAGATACGCAGTATTTT.

This sequence joins TRBV19 and TRBJ1-2; 7 bases match TRBD1. V gave up 5 bases and J gave up 2 bases; unmatched junction bases: 8. CDR3 length equals 15 residues. Germline CDR1 is LNHDA and CDR2 is SQIVND (reference sequence). In DNA, the CDR3 is TGTGCCAGTAGTTCAGCCGGGACAGACAACTATGGCTACACCTTC. It yields the protein CASSSAGTDNYGYTF.

J is TRBJ2-5 and V is TRBV7-9, with D perhaps matching TRBD1 (6 bases). The CDR3 has 16 residues. CDR1 is SEHNR, CDR2 FQNEAQ, per germline (reference sequence). V lost 1 base to trimming and J lost 4 bases, with 16 bases between them. The CDR3 region has the DNA TGTGCCAGCAGCTTAGGGGCAGGGGCGATCCCAGAGACCCAGTACTTC. It encodes CASSLGAGAIPETQYF.

The chain carries TRBV14 and TRBJ1-1; D perhaps matches TRBD1 (6 bases). V was trimmed by 4 bases and J by 5 bases, leaving 11 bases between them. The CDR3 contains 13 residues. Germline-derived CDR1 and CDR2 are SGHDN and FVKESK. The CDR3 region is CASSLKGGTEAFF. The CDR3 DNA reads TGTGCCAGCAGCCTGAAGGGGGGGACTGAAGCTTTCTTT.

The chain employs TRBV2 and TRBJ2-5, with D tentatively TRBD2 (5 bases). Germline CDR1 SNHLY, CDR2 FYNNEI. The CDR3 is 15 residues long. V was clipped by 2 bases and J by 2 bases, with 12 bases between them. CDR3 amino acids: CASSERETPQETQYF. The CDR3 nucleotides read TGTGCCAGCAGTGAAAGGGAGACCCCACAAGAGACCCAGTACTTC.

This clone was detected once. The gene calls are TRBV4-1 and TRBJ1-1; no clear D. CDR3 length equals 13 residues. Germline values: CDR1 MGHRA, CDR2 YSYEKL. The V end lost 1 base, the J end lost 6 bases, and 9 bases lay between the germline ends. The CDR3 bases are TGCGCCAGCAGCCAAGCGTCTGGGTCTGAAGCTTTCTTT. Amino acid sequence: CASSQASGSEAFF.

This chain links TRBV6-2 or TRBV6-3 with TRBJ2-6; D is ambiguous. This CDR3 region has 15 residues. Trimming removed 2 bases at V and 0 bases at J, with 5 bases between. Germline V gene sequence: CDR1 MNHEY, CDR2 SVGEGT. DNA for the CDR3: TGTGCCAGCAGTTACAGGTTCTCTGGGGCCAACGTCCTGACTTTC. This encodes CASSYRFSGANVLTF.

This chain connects TRBV5-1 to TRBJ2-7; 7 bases agree with TRBD1. The CDR3 consists of 15 residues. V dropped 4 bases and J dropped 4; count of bases not matched to a gene: 11. Germline V lookup: CDR1 SGHRS, CDR2 YFSETQ. CDR3 protein: CASSNRDRDEYEQYF. The CDR3 nucleotides read TGCGCCAGCAGCAACCGGGACAGAGATGAATACGAGCAGTACTTC.

This clone was picked up one time. The chain links TRBV7-2 to TRBJ1-1; D unresolved. The germline CDR1 and CDR2 sequences are SGHTA and FQGNSA. The CDR3 consists of 15 residues. V was cut by 1 base and J by 3 bases, with 12 bases left in between. CDR3 protein: CASSLVSGAHTEAFF. CDR3 in DNA: TGTGCCAGCAGCTTAGTGTCCGGAGCGCACACTGAAGCTTTCTTT. Using reference TRBV7-2 and TRBJ1-1 for the parts outside the CDR3, the full variable domain is GAGVSQSPSNKVTEKGKDVELRCDPISGHTALYWYRQSLGQGLEFLIYFQGNSAPDKSGLPSDRFSAERTGGSVSTLTIQRTQQEDSAVYLCASSLVSGAHTEAFFGQGTRLTVV.

The gene calls are TRBV19 and TRBJ2-2; D ambiguous. This CDR3 region has 15 residues. Trimming stripped 3 bases from V and 0 bases from J, with 8 bases between. Germline V lookup: CDR1 LNHDA, CDR2 SQIVND (reference sequence). DNA of the CDR3: TGTGCCAGTAGTATTAAGGTTACGAACACCGGGGAGCTGTTTTTT. Its protein product is CASSIKVTNTGELFF.

V and J are TRBV10-3 and TRBJ1-5; 11 bases are shared with TRBD1. CDR1 is ENHRY, CDR2 SYGVKD, per germline. Germline trimming cut 0 bases from V and 0 bases from J; bases unmatched to any gene: 4. This CDR3 region has 18 residues. The CDR3 sequence: CAISESGTGGNSNQPQHF. CDR3 DNA sequence: TGTGCCATCAGTGAGTCGGGGACAGGGGGGAATAGCAATCAGCCCCAGCATTTT.

The chain recombines TRBV5-5 with TRBJ2-3; D possibly matches TRBD1 or TRBD2 (6 bases each). Trimming removed 3 bases from V and 2 bases from J, with 10 bases in between. This CDR3 has 14 amino acids. The V gene's germline CDR1 is SGHKS and CDR2 YYEKEE (reference sequence). CDR3 bases: TGTGCCAGCAGCTCGTGGGGGGCCACAGATACGCAGTATTTT. Translation: CASSSWGATDTQYF.

This clone has only one observation. V and J are TRBV30 and TRBJ1-5, with D unclear. The CDR3 consists of 15 residues. Looked up from germline, CDR1 is GTSNPN and CDR2 is SVGIG (reference sequence). V gave up 4 bases and J gave up 8 bases, with 21 bases separating them. The CDR3 DNA reads as TGTGCCTGGAATGGAGCGGGGTACAGCAAAGAGCCCCAGCATTTT. Protein sequence: CAWNGAGYSKEPQHF. Supplemented by reference TRBV30 and TRBJ1-5, the full variable domain reads SQTIHQWPATLVQPVGSPLSLECTVEGTSNPNLYWYRQAAGRGLQLLFYSVGIGQISSEVPQNLSASRPQDRQFILSSKKLLLSDSGFYLCAWNGAGYSKEPQHFGDGTRLSIL.

The gene calls are TRBV2 and TRBJ2-3; D is undetermined. The germline gives CDR1 SNHLY, CDR2 FYNNEI. V shed 4 bases and J shed 2 bases, with 4 bases lying between them. CDR3 length: 12 residues. The CDR3 loop reads CASSVSTDTQYF. The DNA for the CDR3 is TGTGCCAGCAGTGTGTCCACAGATACGCAGTATTTT.

The chain couples TRBV30 to TRBJ1-6, with unresolved D. The V gene's germline CDR1 is GTSNPN and CDR2 SVGIG (reference sequence). The V gene lost 2 bases and the J gene lost 16 bases, with 15 bases spanning the gap. This CDR3 comprises 12 residues. CDR3 region: CAWSNPRGFLHF. The CDR3, as DNA: TGTGCCTGGAGTAATCCTCGCGGCTTTCTCCACTTT.

The sample holds one count of this clone. This chain joins TRBV29-1 and TRBJ2-7, with unresolved D. The CDR3 spans 15 residues. V was pared by 3 bases and J by 2 bases, with 17 bases between. Germline V gene data show CDR1 as SQVTM and CDR2 as ANQGSEA. In DNA, the CDR3 is TGCAGCGTTGATGTCGGTCTAGGGAACCCCTACGAGCAGTACTTC. It translates to CSVDVGLGNPYEQYF.